Following are 3 T cell receptor beta chains from one sample sequenced in a study of cytomegalovirus exposure and HLA in healthy donors. Clones were read by immunoSEQ multiplex PCR, and TCRdb kept only the in-frame ones, dropping some. The sample lists around 260,000 clones; around 90% were seen once. The material sequenced was PBMCs. These receptor sequences come from a woman in her twenties or thirties in good health and CMV-seronegative.

The CDR3, as DNA: TGTGCCAGCAGCTTAGGGACTAGCGGGAGCTCGGATACGCAGTATTTT. It is translated as CASSLGTSGSSDTQYF. The genes are TRBV11-3 and TRBJ2-3; 13 positions match TRBD2. V shed 1 base and J 6 bases; nucleotides not matched to a gene: 4. The CDR3 runs to 16 residues. Germline V gene sequence: CDR1 SGHNT, CDR2 YENEEA.

V and J are TRBV7-8 and TRBJ2-7; perhaps TRBD1 as D (6 bases). There are 17 residues in the CDR3. V shed 1 base and J shed 4 bases, with 20 bases lying between them. Germline V CDR1 and CDR2: SGHVS, FQNEAQ. CDR3 sequence reads: CASSLGPGHMTTYEQYF. The CDR3 DNA sequence: TGTGCCAGCAGCTTAGGGCCGGGACATATGACTACATACGAGCAGTACTTC.

This clone turned up a few times. The V call is TRBV19, the J call TRBJ2-7, with 9 positions matching TRBD1. V lost 5 bases and J lost 5; bases outside the gene matches: 4. The CDR3 length is 13 residues. Germline CDR1 reads LNHDA; CDR2 reads SQIVND (reference sequence). The CDR3 loop reads CASSAGTGNEQYF. The CDR3 region has the DNA TGTGCCAGTAGTGCCGGGACAGGGAACGAGCAGTACTTC.